This entry concerns a single T cell receptor beta chain. Its antigen target is currently unknown. Nothing much larger sits one base from this clone, and base qualities are not available. The data were obtained in a study of OX40 agonist ivuxolimab in advanced cancers. A note on the overall study: Ivuxolimab was an agonistic, fully human IgG2 monoclonal antibody directed against OX40 (CD134), a costimulatory receptor. Intravenous ivuxolimab was administered to patients every 2 weeks at six dose levels: 0.01, 0.1, 0.3, 1.5, 3 and 10 mg/kg. In the dose-escalation cohort, around four fifths of patients were male, and the mean age was roughly 60 years, with a range of 23 to 79. The purpose of peripheral TCRbeta sequencing was to test whether ivuxolimab changed TCR sequence diversity and led to clonal T-cell expansion. Prior anti-PD-1, anti-PD-L1 or anti-CTLA-4 therapy was permitted, and 30% to 50% of dose-escalation patients had received checkpoint inhibitors. Partial responses were achieved by three dose-escalation patients, of whom one had hepatocellular carcinoma and two had cutaneous melanoma. Of the roughly 50 dose-escalation patients, hepatocellular carcinoma was present in approximately 20, melanoma in approximately 15, renal cell carcinoma in 9 and head and neck cancer in 9. The paper reports the monotherapy dose-escalation portion (N of about 50 patients) of the phase I ivuxolimab trial. Results the study describes overall, beyond this receptor: At doses from 0.1 to 3.0 mg/kg, clonal expansion was seen in both CD4+ and CD8+ blood T cells between baseline and week 6. In the 0.1-3.0 mg/kg groups, partial responders were among the patients with the lowest normalized peripheral clonal expansion, particularly in CD8+ T cells. Low levels of normalized T-cell clonal expansion were also seen in some patients who did not respond. After ivuxolimab, more expanded clones were found on average in CD8+ T cells than in CD4+ T cells. The antigen specificity of the clonally expanded peripheral T cells was not determined.

The trial excluded patients who had a history of autoimmune disease or were on systemic immunosuppression. In every dose cohort, peripheral blood was drawn for TCR sequencing at baseline, cycle 4 day 1, and cycle 7 day 1. The samples were taken from a phase I, first-in-human, multicenter, open-label dose-escalation trial of ivuxolimab. Adults with locally advanced or metastatic melanoma, renal cell carcinoma, hepatocellular carcinoma or head and neck squamous cell carcinoma were enrolled in the trial. Before TCR sequencing, CD4+ T cells and CD8+ T cells were sorted from peripheral blood as separate populations. The CDR3 numbers 15 residues from cysteine through phenylalanine. The CDR3 DNA has 45 bases and is translated from base 1. Trimming accounts for 5 bases at V and 5 bases at J, while the number of junction bases matched to no gene is 11. Taken from the germline V gene (reference sequence), the CDR1 and CDR2 loops are LNHDA and SQIVND.

To sequence the TCRbeta CDR3 region, genomic DNA was isolated from the sorted cells. The immunoSEQ Assay was used to sequence the TCRbeta CDR3 regions. TCRdb took this table from immuneACCESS and kept in-frame rearrangements with V and J called. Such tables lack part of the clones; where checked against another copy, unresolved V genes explain under half of the gap, and the rest is unexplained. Within this sample are 50,000 to 60,000 clones, with 86% of them counted one time only. The top ten clonotypes cover 6.7% of the sample. This sequence uses TRBV19 and TRBJ1-1; 7 nucleotides in the junction match TRBD1. The source was CD4+ or CD8+ T cells sorted from blood, collected in a trial of the OX40 agonist ivuxolimab. The sequence derives from an adult with an advanced solid tumor such as melanoma, head and neck, liver or kidney cancer. In nucleotides, the sequence is TGTGCCAGTAGTCCGACGGGACAGTGGGAAACTGAAGCTTTCTTT. It translates to CASSPTGQWETEAFF.